A selection of T cell receptor beta chains follows, all from one sample in a study of tumor-infiltrating lymphocytes in primary liver carcinoma. MiXCR, run by TCRdb on the multiplex PCR reads, gives a single entry per CDR3 protein. This sample has more than 55,000 distinct CDR3 sequences, with 55% to 75% found just once. Material for sequencing was liver tumor tissue from sampling region 2. Source of these receptors: a man between 35 and 55 years old with primary liver carcinoma and hepatitis B virus infection. The CDR3 runs from the conserved cysteine through the conserved F or W. Fields, in order: J gene, clone size, V gene, D gene, CDR3 DNA, CDR3 protein. D genes are given only for firm matches. Size is stated for part of the rows, as once, few or many counts, or as a class when the clone is expanded.

J: TRBJ2-6; size: -; V: TRBV11-3; D: -; DNA: TGTGCCAGCAGTTCGACAGCACAGTCTGGGGCCAACGTCCTGGTTTTC; CDR3: CASSSTAQSGANVLVF
J: TRBJ1-2; size: -; V: TRBV4-1; D: -; DNA: TGCGCCAGCAGCAAGGGGGACAAGAACTATGGCTACACCTTC; CDR3: CASSKGDKNYGYTF
J: TRBJ2-7; size: -; V: TRBV11-2; D: TRBD1; DNA: TGTGCCAGCATCGGGGGACAGGGGGTTGTGCGCGAGCAGTATTTC; CDR3: CASIGGQGVVREQYF
J: TRBJ2-7; size: many; V: TRBV5-1; D: -; DNA: TGCGCCAGCAGCTTGGGCAGGGCTGGCTACGAGCAGTACTTC; CDR3: CASSLGRAGYEQYF
J: TRBJ2-7; size: -; V: TRBV13; D: TRBD2; DNA: TGTGCCAGCGGCTTATATGCTAGCGGGACTGAGTGGGAGCAGTACTTC; CDR3: CASGLYASGTEWEQYF
J: TRBJ1-2; size: -; V: TRBV9; D: TRBD1; DNA: TGTGCCAGCAGCGTGGGGGGACAGGGGGCAAGGTATCTTGGCTACACCTTC; CDR3: CASSVGGQGARYLGYTF
J: TRBJ1-2; size: -; V: TRBV25-1; D: -; DNA: TGTACCAGCAGTGGTGGTGCGGGCTATTATGGCTACAGCTTC; CDR3: CTSSGGAGYYGYSF
J: TRBJ2-7; size: many; V: TRBV4-3; D: TRBD2; DNA: TGCGCCAGCAGCCAGGAGCTAGCGGGAGGGCACGAGCAGTACTTC; CDR3: CASSQELAGGHEQYF
J: TRBJ1-2; size: -; V: TRBV29-1; D: -; DNA: TGCAGCGTGGATGAACTTCAATACGGGGCGAGTCGCTACACCTTC; CDR3: CSVDELQYGASRYTF
J: TRBJ2-5; size: -; V: TRBV6-5; D: TRBD2; DNA: TGTGCCCGCAGATCGACTAGCGGGGTCCAAGAGACCCAGTACTTC; CDR3: CARRSTSGVQETQYF
J: TRBJ1-4; size: -; V: TRBV11-2; D: -; DNA: TGTGCCAGTGGCAAGATCCCAGGAGGAACAGATGAAAAACTGTTTTTT; CDR3: CASGKIPGGTDEKLFF
J: TRBJ2-1; size: once; V: TRBV5-5; D: TRBD2; DNA: TGTGCCGGCAGCTCGGGACTAGCCATCGGTTACTGTAATGAGCAGTTCTTC; CDR3: CAGSSGLAIGYCNEQFF
J: TRBJ1-2; size: -; V: TRBV12-3/TRBV12-4; D: -; DNA: TGTGCCGGCAGCTTTGGAGGCATGGGCTACACCTTC; CDR3: CAGSFGGMGYTF
J: TRBJ2-4; size: many; V: TRBV6-1; D: TRBD1; DNA: TGTGCCAGCAGTGTCACAGGGGGGTTCGGCAAAAACATTCAGTACTTC; CDR3: CASSVTGGFGKNIQYF
J: TRBJ2-1; size: once; V: TRBV24-1; D: -; DNA: TGTGCCACCAGTGATGGAACGACATTATCCTACGATGAGCAGTTCTTC; CDR3: CATSDGTTLSYDEQFF
J: TRBJ2-5; size: once; V: TRBV11-2; D: TRBD1; DNA: TGTGCCTGCAGTCAAACTCCTGGCAGGGGGAAAGAGACCCAATACTTC; CDR3: CACSQTPGRGKETQYF
J: TRBJ1-3; size: once; V: TRBV4-1; D: -; DNA: TGCGTCAGCAGCCAAGGGCGCGGGAGGAGCTCTGGAAACACCATATATTTT; CDR3: CVSSQGRGRSSGNTIYF
J: TRBJ2-7; size: -; V: TRBV5-6; D: TRBD2; DNA: TGTACCAGCAGCGTAGGGACTAGCTGGGAGCAGTACTTC; CDR3: CTSSVGTSWEQYF
J: TRBJ2-6; size: many; V: TRBV11-2; D: TRBD1; DNA: TGTGACAGCAGCATGGGGGGAGACAGGGGCATTTCCCTCTCTGGGGCCAACGTCCTGACTTTC; CDR3: CDSSMGGDRGISLSGANVLTF
J: TRBJ2-6; size: -; V: TRBV6-2/TRBV6-3; D: -; DNA: TGTGCCAGCAGTCCTACGGGGTCTTCCTCCTCTGGGGCAAACGTCCTGACTTTC; CDR3: CASSPTGSSSSGANVLTF
J: TRBJ2-1; size: many; V: TRBV24-1; D: TRBD1; DNA: TGTGCCACCCGTAACACAGGGGGCTCCTACAATGAGCAGTTCTTC; CDR3: CATRNTGGSYNEQFF
J: TRBJ1-1; size: -; V: TRBV7-9; D: TRBD1; DNA: TGTGTCAGCAGCTTGACAGGGGACACTGAAGCTTTCTTT; CDR3: CVSSLTGDTEAFF
J: TRBJ2-1; size: many; V: TRBV7-8; D: TRBD2; DNA: TGTGCCAGCAGGCCGACTAGCGGGATAGAGAATGAGCAGTTCTTC; CDR3: CASRPTSGIENEQFF
J: TRBJ1-5; size: few; V: TRBV30; D: -; DNA: TGTGCATGGAGTGTGTCCGGGAGCAATCAGCCCCAGCACTTT; CDR3: CAWSVSGSNQPQHF
J: TRBJ2-1; size: -; V: TRBV29-1; D: TRBD2; DNA: TGCAGCGTTGGTCTAGCGGGAGAGTTCTACAATAAGCAGTTCTTC; CDR3: CSVGLAGEFYNKQFF
J: TRBJ2-3; size: -; V: TRBV14; D: -; DNA: TGTGCCAGCAGCCAACAATCCGGGGATACGCGGTATTTT; CDR3: CASSQQSGDTRYF
J: TRBJ2-2; size: -; V: TRBV4-1; D: TRBD2; DNA: TGCGCCAGCAGCCAAGATGCTAGCGGGAGATTGGGGACCGGGGAGCTGTTTTTT; CDR3: CASSQDASGRLGTGELFF
J: TRBJ1-1; size: once; V: TRBV11-2; D: -; DNA: TGTGCCAGCGGCCGTCCTACGCCCGAAGCTTTTTTT; CDR3: CASGRPTPEAFF
J: TRBJ1-1; size: -; V: TRBV6-1; D: -; DNA: TGTGACAGCAGTGGGTGGAACACTGAAGCTTTCTTT; CDR3: CDSSGWNTEAFF
J: TRBJ1-4; size: few; V: TRBV6-1; D: -; DNA: TGTGCCAGCAGTGCGTTTCTTTTCGGGGCAGCACTTACTGCTAATGAAAAACTGTTTTTT; CDR3: CASSAFLFGAALTANEKLFF
J: TRBJ1-1; size: medium-sized; V: TRBV11-2; D: -; DNA: TGTGCCAGCAGCCCGGGGCGTGGAAGTAACACTGAAGCTTTCTTT; CDR3: CASSPGRGSNTEAFF
J: TRBJ2-7; size: -; V: TRBV6-1; D: -; DNA: TGTGCCAGCAGTGAGACCCTAGCATCCCTCTACGAGCAGTACTTC; CDR3: CASSETLASLYEQYF
J: TRBJ2-1; size: -; V: TRBV11-2; D: -; DNA: TGTGCCAGCAGCTTATACCGGTTAGTTAATGAGCAATTCTTC; CDR3: CASSLYRLVNEQFF
J: TRBJ2-7; size: -; V: TRBV6-6; D: TRBD2; DNA: TGTGCCAGCAGTTACAGGGTTAGCGGGAGGTACGAGCAGTACTTC; CDR3: CASSYRVSGRYEQYF
J: TRBJ2-3; size: -; V: TRBV11-2; D: TRBD1; DNA: TGTGCTAACAGCTTACCCGGACAGGGGTCGGATACGCAGTATTTT; CDR3: CANSLPGQGSDTQYF
J: TRBJ1-1; size: -; V: TRBV5-4; D: TRBD1; DNA: TGTGCCAGCAGCCAGGACAGGGTTGCTGAGGCTCCCTTT; CDR3: CASSQDRVAEAPF
J: TRBJ2-7; size: few; V: TRBV29-1; D: -; DNA: TGCAGCGTGACAGTCCCCCTCTCCTACGAGCGGTACTTC; CDR3: CSVTVPLSYERYF
J: TRBJ2-3; size: medium-sized; V: TRBV6-2/TRBV6-3; D: TRBD2; DNA: TGTGCCAGCAGCTCCAAGCGGGAGCCAGATACGCAGTATTTT; CDR3: CASSSKREPDTQYF
J: TRBJ2-1; size: few; V: TRBV29-1; D: TRBD2; DNA: TGCAGCGCTGGACTAGCGTTAAAAGAGCAGCTCTTC; CDR3: CSAGLALKEQLF
J: TRBJ1-5; size: -; V: TRBV6-1; D: -; DNA: TGTGCCAGCAGTGAAGCCCGACAAGGAACATTCAATCAGCCCCAGCATTTT; CDR3: CASSEARQGTFNQPQHF
J: TRBJ2-7; size: -; V: TRBV7-9; D: TRBD2; DNA: TGTGCCAGCAGCTCGGAGACTAGCGGGTACCACGAGCAATACTTC; CDR3: CASSSETSGYHEQYF
J: TRBJ2-3; size: -; V: TRBV5-1; D: -; DNA: TGCGCCAGCAGCTTGGGACACATCACAGATACGCAGTATTTT; CDR3: CASSLGHITDTQYF
J: TRBJ2-7; size: -; V: TRBV6-1; D: TRBD1; DNA: TGTGCAAGCAGTGAAGGAGAGGGGGCTTTCTACGAGCAGTACTTC; CDR3: CASSEGEGAFYEQYF
J: TRBJ2-3; size: -; V: TRBV11-2; D: -; DNA: TGTGCCAGCAGCCCGGGCTCCCCGTCAGATACGCAGTATTTT; CDR3: CASSPGSPSDTQYF
J: TRBJ2-1; size: many; V: TRBV5-1; D: -; DNA: TGCGCCAGCAGCTTGGGGCCGTCGAGCTCCTACAATGAGCAGTTCTTC; CDR3: CASSLGPSSSYNEQFF
J: TRBJ2-1; size: -; V: TRBV4-2; D: TRBD1; DNA: TGTGCCAGCAGCCATGCCGGGGGACAGGGGAACAATGAGCAGATCTTC; CDR3: CASSHAGGQGNNEQIF
J: TRBJ2-7; size: -; V: TRBV10-3; D: -; DNA: TGTGCCATCAGTGAGAGTCTACCGGACCGTCGGAACGAGCAGTACTTC; CDR3: CAISESLPDRRNEQYF
J: TRBJ2-3; size: once; V: TRBV12-3/TRBV12-4; D: TRBD1; DNA: TGTGCCAGCAGTGCCCCGGGACAGGGGCCTGATACGCAGTATTTT; CDR3: CASSAPGQGPDTQYF
J: TRBJ2-1; size: many; V: TRBV10-3; D: TRBD2; DNA: TGTGCCATCAGTCCACCGACTAGCGGGAGAACCAATGAGCAGTTCTTC; CDR3: CAISPPTSGRTNEQFF
J: TRBJ2-3; size: -; V: TRBV29-1; D: -; DNA: TGCAGCGTTGAGGGCGGGGCCTGCATCACAGATGCGCAGTATTTT; CDR3: CSVEGGACITDAQYF
J: TRBJ1-5; size: many; V: TRBV12-3/TRBV12-4; D: -; DNA: TGTACCAGCACGCGGGGCACCGCAATAAATCAGCCCCAGCATTTT; CDR3: CTSTRGTAINQPQHF
J: TRBJ2-1; size: once; V: TRBV11-2; D: -; DNA: TGTGCCAGTAGCTTTCGACTAGTGGGAGATTTCAATGAGCAGTTCTTC; CDR3: CASSFRLVGDFNEQFF
J: TRBJ2-5; size: -; V: TRBV11-2; D: -; DNA: TGTGCCAGTAGCCTAACTCCTGGCGTGAGGAAAGAGACCCAGTACTTC; CDR3: CASSLTPGVRKETQYF
J: TRBJ1-2; size: -; V: TRBV12-3/TRBV12-4; D: -; DNA: -; CDR3: CVSSLGTGGRYGCTF
J: TRBJ2-5; size: -; V: TRBV29-1; D: TRBD1; DNA: TGCACCGTTGAAGTGGATAGGGGGCGAGCAGAGACCCAGTACTTC; CDR3: CTVEVDRGRAETQYF
J: TRBJ2-7; size: -; V: TRBV29-1; D: TRBD1; DNA: TGCAGCGCCCACTCCGGGGACAGCTGCGAGCAGTACTTT; CDR3: CSAHSGDSCEQYF
J: TRBJ2-3; size: -; V: TRBV11-2; D: -; DNA: TGTGCCAGCGGCCGACAACCCATCGACCCCACAGATACACAGTATTTT; CDR3: CASGRQPIDPTDTQYF
J: TRBJ2-1; size: many; V: TRBV4-3; D: -; DNA: TGCGCCAGCAGTGGCCCCTACAATGAGCAGTTCTTC; CDR3: CASSGPYNEQFF
J: TRBJ2-2; size: -; V: TRBV7-9; D: -; DNA: TGTGCCAGCAGCTTGACAAGGAACACCCGGGAGCTGTTTTTT; CDR3: CASSLTRNTRELFF
J: TRBJ1-1; size: many; V: TRBV30; D: -; DNA: TGTGCCTGGAGTGCGGATAGGAGGACTGAAGCTTTCTTT; CDR3: CAWSADRRTEAFF